One sample yielded the 22 T cell receptor beta chains listed below, sequenced in a study of CD8 T cells in Susac syndrome. With random hexamers, 0.5 to 1 ug RNA was reverse transcribed. TCRdb passed the immunoSEQ multiplex PCR reads through MiXCR, listing each CDR3 protein once. The sample yields around 56,000 distinct CDR3 sequences, about 92% seen once. The sequencing input was CD8+ T cells from PBMCs. Receptor source: a human donor in good health.

This chain links TRBV4-3 with TRBJ2-1, with TRBD2 matching over 10 bases. The CDR3 loop spans 18 amino acids. Germline-derived CDR1 and CDR2 are LGHNA and YSLEER. V lost 4 bases, J lost 0 bases, and 9 bases stayed unmatched. CDR3 amino acids: CASSPGLAVPSSYNEQFF. The CDR3 DNA reads TGCGCCAGCAGCCCAGGACTAGCGGTGCCCAGCTCCTACAATGAGCAGTTCTTC.

The sample holds a few counts of this clonotype. V is TRBV7-9 and J is TRBJ2-7, with a possible D match to TRBD1 (6 bases). Germline-derived CDR1 and CDR2 are SEHNR and FQNEAQ (reference sequence). The CDR3 totals 13 residues. Trimming removed 10 bases at V and 3 bases at J, with 16 bases between. Here the CDR3 reads CATLKDSDYEQYF. The CDR3 DNA follows: TGTGCCACCCTCAAGGACAGCGACTACGAGCAGTACTTC.

This chain uses TRBV5-1 with TRBJ2-7, with 12 bases lining up with TRBD2. The CDR3 is 15 amino acids. V shed 4 bases and J 3 bases; nucleotides not matched to a gene: 5. CDR1 and CDR2 (germline): SGHRS, YFSETQ. CDR3 coding DNA: TGCGCCAGCAGCGCGACTAGCGGGGGTTTCTACGAGCAGTACTTC. Translated: CASSATSGGFYEQYF.

This chain's CDR3 is CASSRGTGMLNQPQHF. The DNA of the CDR3 is TGTGCCAGCAGCCGCGGGACAGGCATGCTTAATCAGCCCCAGCATTTT. The chain joins TRBV21-1 to TRBJ1-5; TRBD1, the table's D call, was not compared with the DNA. TRBV21-1 is deemed a pseudogene. This CDR3 is built from 16 residues.

The V call is TRBV6-5, the J call TRBJ2-2, with D perhaps TRBD2 (5 bases). Trimming removed 4 bases from V and 1 base from J, with 13 bases in between. The CDR3 sequence is 16 residues long. Germline CDR1 reads MNHEY; CDR2 reads SVGAGI. The CDR3 DNA follows: TGTGCCAGCAGTTCCCCGGGAAGGCTGAACACCGGGGAGCTGTTTTTT. This translates into CASSSPGRLNTGELFF.

The V gene is TRBV2, the J gene TRBJ2-7; 7 bases map to TRBD1. V was clipped by 3 bases and J by 7 bases; unmatched bases: 15. Germline V gene sequence: CDR1 SNHLY, CDR2 FYNNEI. The CDR3 totals 16 residues. This CDR3 reads CASSDGVTGEPREQYF. The CDR3 coding sequence is TGTGCCAGCAGTGATGGAGTAACAGGGGAACCTAGGGAGCAGTACTTC.

The rearrangement joins TRBV12-3 or TRBV12-4 to TRBJ1-2, with unresolved D. V lost 6 bases and J 3 bases, leaving 14 bases between the germline ends. This CDR3 contains 14 residues. The CDR3 region has the DNA TGTGCCAGCAGCCCGGGTGCGCGGGACTATGGCTACACCTTC. Its protein product is CASSPGARDYGYTF.

J is TRBJ1-1 and V is TRBV28; 7 nucleotides line up with TRBD1. The ends lost 5 bases at V and 6 bases at J; junction bases unmatched: 12. Germline lookup yields CDR1 MDHEN and CDR2 SYDVKM. This CDR3 is built from 15 residues. The CDR3 loop reads CASSHNRGDDAEAFF. The CDR3 bases are TGTGCCAGCAGTCACAACAGGGGAGATGACGCTGAAGCTTTCTTT. Full variable domain (remainder filled in from reference TRBV28 and TRBJ1-1): DVKVTQSSRYLVKRTGEKVFLECVQDMDHENMFWYRQDPGLGLRLIYFSYDVKMKEKGDIPEGYSVSREKKERFSLILESASTNQTSMYLCASSHNRGDDAEAFFGQGTRLTVV.

V and J are TRBV19 and TRBJ1-1; tentatively, D is TRBD1 (5 bases). Germline loops: CDR1 LNHDA, CDR2 SQIVND (reference sequence). This CDR3 has 16 amino acids. Trimming left V 1 base short and J 3 bases short, with 15 bases between. The CDR3 DNA is TGTGCCAGTAGTATAGTTTGGAGGGGAGGGGACACTGAAGCTTTCTTT. This codes for CASSIVWRGGDTEAFF.

The chain couples TRBV5-1 to TRBJ2-2, with no clear D. Deletions cut 0 bases from V and 0 bases from J, with 3 bases between. Germline assignment: CDR1 SGHRS and CDR2 YFSETQ. The CDR3 has 14 residues. CDR3 residues: CASSLGPNTGELFF. CDR3 DNA sequence: TGCGCCAGCAGCTTGGGCCCGAACACCGGGGAGCTGTTTTTT.

The V call is TRBV7-9, the J call TRBJ2-2; D possibly corresponds to TRBD2 (7 bases). The CDR3 extends over 16 amino acids. V gave up 4 bases and J gave up 2 bases, with 14 bases separating them. In germline, CDR1 is SEHNR, CDR2 FQNEAQ (reference sequence). The CDR3: CASSSPRGGNTGELFF. CDR3 DNA: TGTGCCAGCAGCTCCCCGAGGGGGGGCAACACCGGGGAGCTGTTTTTT.

This clonotype came up once. As DNA, the CDR3 is TGCGCCATCGCACCGGGGACTACAACTAATGAAAAACTGTTTTTT. It codes for CAIAPGTTTNEKLFF. The V gene is TRBV4-1, the J gene TRBJ1-4, with D perhaps matching TRBD1 (5 bases). This CDR3 comprises 15 residues. The V gene lost 10 bases and the J gene lost 0 bases, with 15 bases spanning the gap. Germline CDR1 reads MGHRA; CDR2 reads YSYEKL.

The rearrangement joins TRBV6-1 to TRBJ2-5; TRBD2 matches 7 bases. J was trimmed by 5 bases and V by 7 bases; bases with no gene match: 13. Germline-derived CDR1 and CDR2 are MNHNS and SASEGT. The CDR3 has 15 residues. The CDR3 reads CASTGRGRWGETQYF. The CDR3 DNA follows: TGTGCCAGCACGGGGCGGGGGAGGTGGGGGGAGACCCAGTACTTC.

This clonotype appeared a single time. The rearrangement links TRBV29-1 to TRBJ2-3, with 8 bases identical to TRBD2. Trimming removed 4 bases from V and 4 bases from J; junction bases left unmatched: 4. Germline CDR1 SQVTM, CDR2 ANQGSEA. The length of the CDR3 is 13 residues. The CDR3 bases are TGCAGCGTTGCCGGGGGGGCCTCAGATACGCAGTATTTT. Amino acids: CSVAGGASDTQYF.

As regards this clonotype: A junction end diverges from the germline sequence, so it may reflect a read error. V and J are TRBV24-1 and TRBJ2-5; 7 positions match TRBD1. The CDR3 extends over 15 amino acids. Germline CDR1 and CDR2: KGHDR and SFDVKD. Written as DNA, the CDR3 is TGTGCCACCGGTGATGTCGGGACAGCCCAAGAGACCCAGTACTTC. Its translation: CATGDVGTAQETQYF.

This chain links TRBV12-3 or TRBV12-4 with TRBJ2-3; TRBD2 matches at 14 bases. The CDR3 has 15 residues. The V gene end was trimmed by 5 bases and the J gene end by 5 bases; junction bases not matched to a gene: 3. As DNA, the CDR3 is TGTGCCAGCAGTCGACTAGCGGGGGGGGTAGATACGCAGTATTTT. Translation: CASSRLAGGVDTQYF.

The chain combines TRBV6-4 with TRBJ2-1; D gene ambiguous. V lost 0 bases and J lost 3, with 3 bases in between. Germline loops: CDR1 MRHNA, CDR2 SNTAGT. CDR3 length: 13 residues. CDR3 region: CASSDSDYNEQFF. The CDR3 coding sequence is TGTGCCAGCAGTGACTCAGACTACAATGAGCAGTTCTTC.

The chain has TRBV20-1 and TRBJ2-2; TRBD2 aligns across 12 bases. Trimming removed 3 bases from V and 4 bases from J; junction bases left unmatched: 12. The CDR3 extends over 18 amino acids. From germline, CDR1 is DFQATT and CDR2 SNEGSKA (reference sequence). The CDR3: CSARAWASGGEGTGELFF. Written as DNA, the CDR3 is TGCAGTGCTAGGGCCTGGGCTAGCGGGGGGGAGGGCACCGGGGAGCTGTTTTTT.

This clonotype was recorded once. The rearrangement links TRBV2 to TRBJ2-7; 8 bases are shared with TRBD1. The CDR3 sequence is 15 residues long. Germline assignment: CDR1 SNHLY and CDR2 FYNNEI. V shed 3 bases, J shed 4 bases, and the junction held 8 bases outside the gene matches. CDR3 bases: TGTGCCAGCAGTGATGGACAGGGCGGAGCTTACGAGCAGTACTTC. Translated, it gives CASSDGQGGAYEQYF.

This clonotype was detected only a few times. V gene TRBV11-2 combines with J gene TRBJ2-7, with 10 bases aligning to TRBD1. Trimming took 3 bases from V and 0 from J; bases not matched to a gene: 17. Per germline, CDR1 SGHAT and CDR2 FQNNGV. This CDR3 contains 20 residues. The CDR3 sequence is CASSFPRPDRGPLISYEQYF. CDR3 sequence (DNA): TGTGCCAGCAGCTTCCCCAGACCCGACAGGGGGCCGCTTATCTCCTACGAGCAGTACTTC.

The genes are TRBV30 and TRBJ2-7, with D maybe TRBD1 (6 bases). Trimming removed 2 bases from V and 3 bases from J, with 8 bases in between. This CDR3 contains 12 residues. The germline V gene has CDR1 GTSNPN and CDR2 SVGIG (reference sequence). The CDR3 spells CAWSPGVYEQYF. CDR3 DNA: TGTGCCTGGAGTCCAGGGGTCTACGAGCAGTACTTC.

Here the CDR3 reads CASSSPGTNTDTQYF. In nucleotides, the CDR3 is TGTGCCAGCAGCTCCCCCGGGACGAACACAGATACGCAGTATTTT. The chain recombines TRBV7-6 with TRBJ2-3; D may correspond to TRBD1 or TRBD2 (5 bases each). This CDR3 spans 15 amino acids. Looked up from germline, CDR1 is SGHVS and CDR2 is FNYEAQ. V lost 4 bases to trimming and J lost 2 bases, with 13 bases between them.